The 21 T cell receptor beta chains given below trace back to one sample, sequenced in a study of control samples from healthy donors and cancer patients. The table came from immunoSEQ multiplex PCR; TCRdb's copy has only in-frame clones and leaves some out. The sample shows 63,000 or so clones, roughly nine tenths of them seen only once. The specimen was PBMCs. These receptors were taken from a man between 60 and 70 years old with colorectal cancer.

The chain has TRBV3-1 (or the pseudogene TRBV3-2) and TRBJ2-4; D unclear. The CDR3 is made up of 17 amino acids. V lost 2 bases and J 2 bases, leaving 16 bases between the germline ends. The germline V gene encodes CDR1 LGHDT and CDR2 YNNKEL (reference sequence). This chain's CDR3 is CASSQSSRYISKNIQYF. DNA of the CDR3: TGTGCCAGCAGCCAAAGTTCCCGGTACATATCCAAAAACATTCAGTACTTC.

Of note for this clone: One junction end disagrees with the germline gene, perhaps due to a read error. The CDR3 is CVWSDKNTGELFF. In nucleotides, the CDR3 is TGTGTCTGGAGTGACAAGAACACCGGGGAGCTGTTTTTT. This rearrangement joins TRBV30 to TRBJ2-2, with D unresolved. CDR3 length: 13 amino acids. Germline assignment: CDR1 GTSNPN and CDR2 SVGIG (reference sequence). Full variable domain (rest looked up from reference TRBV30 and TRBJ2-2): SQTIHQWPATLVQPVGSPLSLECTVEGTSNPNLYWYRQAAGRGLQLLFYSVGIGQISSEVPQNLSASRPQDRQFILSSKKLLLSDSGFYLCVWSDKNTGELFFGEGSRLTVL.

V and J are TRBV3-1 (or the pseudogene TRBV3-2) and TRBJ2-3; D is undetermined. This CDR3 comprises 14 residues. Per the germline V gene, CDR1 is LGHDT and CDR2 is YNNKEL (reference sequence). Trimming removed 4 bases at V and 6 bases at J, with 14 bases between. CDR3 DNA sequence: TGTGCCAGCAGCCCAGTATCTTCGTGGGATACGCAGTATTTT. Protein: CASSPVSSWDTQYF.

The V call is TRBV19, the J call TRBJ2-7, with TRBD1 matching 10 bases. Germline CDR1 is LNHDA and CDR2 is SQIVND (reference sequence). V dropped 5 bases and J dropped 1; count of bases not matched to a gene: 2. The CDR3 consists of 14 residues. DNA for the CDR3: TGTGCCAGTAGTTGGGGACAGGGGTCCTACGAGCAGTACTTC. Residues: CASSWGQGSYEQYF.

Turning to this clone: One end of the junction does not line up with germline, which may come from a read error. V gene TRBV6-1 combines with J gene TRBJ1-5, with D uncertain. CDR3 length equals 17 residues. Germline V CDR1 and CDR2: MNHNS, SASEGT. This CDR3 reads CASSEDRVSYSNQPQHF. In DNA, the CDR3 is TGTGCCAGCAGCGAAGACCGCGTATCTTACAGCAATCAGCCCCAGCATTTT.

This clone was counted a single time. The V gene is TRBV2, the J gene TRBJ1-1; possibly TRBD1 for D (5 bases). The CDR3 extends over 14 amino acids. Trimming removed 10 bases from V and 7 bases from J, with 22 bases in between. Germline loops: CDR1 SNHLY, CDR2 FYNNEI. CDR3 amino acids: CATLEFVDTYEAFF. For the CDR3, the DNA is TGTGCCACCCTTGAGTTCGTGGACACCTATGAAGCTTTCTTT.

V gene TRBV6-2 or TRBV6-3 combines with J gene TRBJ1-2; D gene unclear. Germline V gene sequence: CDR1 MNHEY, CDR2 SVGEGT. Between the trimmed V and J ends, which lost 3 bases and 5 bases, there was a span of 7 bases. This CDR3 has 12 amino acids. This CDR3 reads CASSYPSYGYTF. CDR3 nucleotides: TGTGCCAGCAGTTATCCCTCTTATGGCTACACCTTC.

This chain joins TRBV6-5 and TRBJ1-1; D gene ambiguous. V lost 7 bases, J lost 0 bases, and 9 bases lay in between. This CDR3 spans 13 amino acids. Germline V gene lookup returns CDR1 MNHEY and CDR2 SVGAGI. The CDR3 is CASKPTVNTEAFF. The CDR3 DNA reads TGTGCCAGCAAGCCTACAGTGAACACTGAAGCTTTCTTT.

The rearrangement links TRBV28 to TRBJ2-3; the match to TRBD2 covers 7 bases. Trimming at V came to 4 bases and at J to 3 bases, leaving 7 bases not matched to a gene. The CDR3 totals 15 residues. The V gene's germline CDR1 is MDHEN and CDR2 SYDVKM. The CDR3 is CASSSPGRGTDTQYF. As DNA, the CDR3 is TGTGCCAGCAGTTCCCCAGGGAGGGGAACAGATACGCAGTATTTT.

The CDR3 spells CASSRGGSGNTIYF. The CDR3 nucleotides are TGCGCCAGCAGTCGAGGGGGCTCTGGAAACACCATATATTTT. The chain combines TRBV4-1 with TRBJ1-3; TRBD1 might be the D (6 bases). The CDR3 runs to 14 residues. Germline CDR1 MGHRA, CDR2 YSYEKL. V lost 6 bases and J 0 bases, leaving 9 bases between the germline ends.

The chain recombines TRBV4-1 with TRBJ1-1; 8 bases fit TRBD1. V lost 0 bases to trimming and J lost 5 bases; unmatched junction nucleotides: 5. Per the germline V gene, CDR1 is MGHRA and CDR2 is YSYEKL. CDR3 length: 15 amino acids. The CDR3 nucleotides are TGCGCCAGCAGCCAAGATCAGGGGGCAAGAACTGAAGCTTTCTTT. Its translation is CASSQDQGARTEAFF.

The chain is built from TRBV27 and TRBJ2-3; 9 nucleotides agree with TRBD2. Germline V gene lookup returns CDR1 MNHEY and CDR2 SMNVEV (reference sequence). The CDR3 is 16 residues long. With V trimmed by 8 bases and J by 4 bases, 13 bases remained unmatched. DNA of the CDR3: TGTGCCAGCGGGCCGCTGGGCGGGGGGGTTGCAGATACGCAGTATTTT. As protein: CASGPLGGGVADTQYF.

The chain combines TRBV30 with TRBJ2-7; 7 nucleotides match TRBD2. Germline CDR1 GTSNPN, CDR2 SVGIG (reference sequence). There are 15 residues in the CDR3. Trimming cost V 0 bases and J 6 bases; bases outside gene matches: 11. CDR3 nucleotides: TGTGCCTGGAGTGTACTCGGGGGGTGGGGTAGCGAGCAGTACTTC. This translates into CAWSVLGGWGSEQYF. Supplemented by reference TRBV30 and TRBJ2-7, the full variable domain reads SQTIHQWPATLVQPVGSPLSLECTVEGTSNPNLYWYRQAAGRGLQLLFYSVGIGQISSEVPQNLSASRPQDRQFILSSKKLLLSDSGFYLCAWSVLGGWGSEQYFGPGTRLTVT.

The V call is TRBV12-3 or TRBV12-4, the J call TRBJ2-4; 7 bases are a match to TRBD2. This CDR3 region has 13 residues. J was trimmed by 8 bases and V by 7 bases; bases with no gene match: 8. CDR3 residues: CASKTGRGDIQYF. The CDR3 nucleotides read TGTGCCAGCAAAACTGGACGGGGGGACATTCAGTACTTC.

DNA of the CDR3: TGTGCCAGCAGCCCTTACGGGAATCAGCCCCAGCATTTT. Protein product: CASSPYGNQPQHF. The J gene is TRBJ1-5, the V gene TRBV7-9; D call uncertain. CDR1 is SEHNR and CDR2 is FQNEAQ in the germline V gene (reference sequence). Trimming cost V 5 bases and J 4 bases, with 9 bases left between them. This CDR3 is 13 amino acids long.

The table lists this clone with a few counts. The V and J genes are TRBV4-1 and TRBJ2-3; a possible D gene is TRBD1 (6 bases). Germline assignment: CDR1 MGHRA and CDR2 YSYEKL. The CDR3 extends over 16 amino acids. V lost 0 bases and J lost 3, with 13 bases in between. The CDR3 region has the DNA TGCGCCAGCAGCCAAGATTGGAGAGGGGGAACAGATACGCAGTATTTT. Its protein is CASSQDWRGGTDTQYF.

The rearrangement links TRBV11-3 to TRBJ2-7, with 7 nucleotides matching TRBD2. CDR1 and CDR2 from the germline V gene are SGHNT and YENEEA. The CDR3 consists of 13 residues. Trimming took 6 bases from V and 2 from J; bases not matched to a gene: 4. CDR3 DNA sequence: TGTGCCAGCAGTCAGCGGGGAGCCTACGAGCAGTACTTC. This encodes CASSQRGAYEQYF.

The genes are TRBV6-5 and TRBJ1-1; the D gene is possibly TRBD1 (5 bases). The CDR3 runs 13 residues. The germline gives CDR1 MNHEY, CDR2 SVGAGI. V lost 5 bases to trimming and J lost 11 bases, with 18 bases between them. CDR3 bases: TGTGCCAGCAGTCCGACAGCCGGAGGGGAGGCTTTCTTT. Translated: CASSPTAGGEAFF.

This clone counts as medium-sized. CDR3 sequence: CASGVDSRSPLHF. Written as DNA, the CDR3 is TGTGCTAGTGGTGTGGACAGCCGCTCACCCCTCCACTTT. The V and J genes are TRBV12-5 and TRBJ1-6, with D perhaps TRBD1 (6 bases). Germline V lookup: CDR1 LGHNT, CDR2 FRNRAP. This CDR3 contains 13 residues. Trimming pared 5 bases from V and 10 bases from J, leaving 12 bases between.

This chain connects TRBV27 to TRBJ1-3; D gene ambiguous. The V gene lost 4 bases and the J gene lost 3 bases, with 7 bases spanning the gap. In germline, CDR1 is MNHEY, CDR2 SMNVEV (reference sequence). The CDR3 covers 13 residues. DNA of the CDR3: TGTGCCAGCAGTTATGGTTTTGGAAACACCATATATTTT. Amino acids: CASSYGFGNTIYF.

The V gene is TRBV5-5, the J gene TRBJ2-2; the D call may be TRBD1 or TRBD2 (5 bases each). The CDR3 is 14 residues long. Germline V gene sequence: CDR1 SGHKS, CDR2 YYEKEE (reference sequence). The V end lost 3 bases, the J end lost 6 bases, and 12 bases lay between the germline ends. CDR3 residues: CASSWDGLSGELFF. The CDR3 bases are TGTGCCAGCAGCTGGGACGGACTCTCCGGGGAGCTGTTTTTT.